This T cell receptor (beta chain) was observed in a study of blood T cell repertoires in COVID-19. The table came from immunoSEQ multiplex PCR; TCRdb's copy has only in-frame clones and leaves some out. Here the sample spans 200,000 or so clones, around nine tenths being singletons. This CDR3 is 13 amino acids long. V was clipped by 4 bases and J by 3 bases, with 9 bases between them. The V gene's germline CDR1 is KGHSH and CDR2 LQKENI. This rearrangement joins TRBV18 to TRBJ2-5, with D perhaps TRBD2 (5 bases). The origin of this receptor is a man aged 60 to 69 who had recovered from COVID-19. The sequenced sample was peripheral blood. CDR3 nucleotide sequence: TGTGCCAGCTCACTCCCCGGGGAAGAGACCCAGTACTTC. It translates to CASSLPGEETQYF.